This TCR beta chain was identified in a study of T cells after posttransplantation cyclophosphamide. As regards this clone: Its specificity is not known.

Study observations and caveats: Donor-recipient repertoire similarity was low at 1-2 months, rising over year one. Skin or GI-infiltrating T cells shared few TRB sequences with blood.

Some clones are missing from TCRdb's copy, which holds only in-frame ones; the method was immunoSEQ multiplex PCR. The table includes about 16,000 clones, 85% to 95% detected once. The CDR3 has 16 residues. Between the trimmed V and J ends, which lost 3 bases and 0 bases, there was a span of 11 bases. Germline lookup yields CDR1 SGHTA and CDR2 FQGTGA. Cells defined as naive were viable CD3+CD4+ or CD3+CD8+ and CCR7+CD45RA+CD45RO-CD95-CD27+CD28+. The sample was naive CD4+ T cells sorted from blood. This TCR was sampled from a woman between 45 and 60 years old in good health and a related stem cell transplant donor. This chain links TRBV7-3 with TRBJ2-2; D might be TRBD2 (5 bases). CDR3 region: CASSLRGGANTGELFF. In nucleotides, the CDR3 is TGTGCCAGCAGCTTGAGAGGAGGAGCGAACACCGGGGAGCTGTTTTTT.